This TCR beta chain was obtained from a study of shared clonotypes between healthy human individuals. Study-level points and caveats: Relative to memory subsets, naive subsets generally showed larger estimated richness. Donor scarcity curtailed the genetic and exposure-history diversity represented herein.

CD45RO negativity and positive selection for CCR7 defined naive CD8 cells, a population that excluded terminally differentiated effector memory CD45RA+ cells. The CDR3 runs to 13 residues. Germline values: CDR1 LNHDA, CDR2 SQIVND (reference sequence). V lost 3 bases to trimming and J lost 6 bases, with 11 bases between them. With respect to this clone: Its target is unknown.

Several immunoSEQ plates received, in even portions, the genomic DNA of each subset. Using immunoSEQ multiplex PCR, the repertoire was profiled, and TCRdb retains in-frame clones only, with some absent. The sample records some 2,100,000 clones, 93% being singletons. This TCR came from a man younger than 35 in good health. Some clones in this sample may be carry-over from other donors' samples. The sample taken for sequencing was naive CD8+ T cells from PBMCs. The chain carries TRBV19 and TRBJ1-1; no firm D call. CDR3 in amino acids: CASSMLGRAEAFF. CDR3 sequence (DNA): TGTGCCAGTAGTATGCTCGGAAGGGCTGAAGCTTTCTTT.